This T cell receptor (beta chain) was obtained from a study of shared clonotypes between healthy human individuals. Study results and limitations: Blood was the only sampled material, and tissue repertoires likely differ. Unshared clonotypes carried lower generation probabilities than those common to all four donors. Several donors showed sharing of around 5% of naive CD4 clonotypes.

From germline, CDR1 is MNHEY and CDR2 SVGAGI. Trimming took 0 bases from V and 9 from J; bases not matched to a gene: 4. This CDR3 comprises 15 residues. Note on this clone: Its antigen is as yet unknown.

Assay: immunoSEQ multiplex PCR; the TCRdb copy retains only in-frame clones and omits some. Among more than 2,000,000 clones listed, roughly nine tenths were seen once. Sequences were obtained from naive CD4+ T cells sorted from blood. Subset: CD45RA+ positively selected. This chain connects TRBV6-5 to TRBJ1-6, with TRBD1 matching 8 bases. The clonotype originates from a man between 18 and 35 years old in good health. CDR3 DNA sequence: TGTGCCAGCAGTTACTCTCCCGACAGGGGTTCACCCCTCCACTTT. Translated, it gives CASSYSPDRGSPLHF.